The 25 T cell receptor beta chains listed next were all sequenced from one sample in a study of CD4+ T cells in melanoma. The repertoire was sequenced with immunoSEQ multiplex PCR; TCRdb's copy has only in-frame clones and lacks some. The table shows under 10,000 clones, with 73% occurring only once. The sequenced sample consisted of cells from a culture (not recorded whether cultured in vitro). The receptors were gathered from a human donor with melanoma.

J is TRBJ2-3 and V is TRBV3-1 (or the pseudogene TRBV3-2); 14 bases are shared with TRBD2. V shed 5 bases, J shed 2 bases, and the junction held 6 bases outside the gene matches. CDR3 length: 17 amino acids. Germline V gene data show CDR1 as LGHDT and CDR2 as YNNKEL (reference sequence). The CDR3 spells CASSSRLAGGHTDTQYF. For the CDR3, the DNA is TGTGCCAGCAGCAGCCGACTAGCGGGGGGGCACACAGATACGCAGTATTTT.

The CDR3 reads CATSDLPPPGEQFF. The CDR3 bases are TGTGCCACCAGTGATTTGCCCCCACCGGGTGAGCAGTTCTTC. The chain has TRBV24-1 and TRBJ2-1; no clear D. This CDR3 has 14 amino acids. Germline-derived CDR1 and CDR2 are KGHDR and SFDVKD. V dropped 0 bases and J dropped 9 bases, with 11 bases sitting between them.

The CDR3 sequence: CASSPGRSSYEQYF. The CDR3 bases are TGTGCCAGCTCACCAGGCAGGAGCTCCTACGAGCAGTACTTC. The chain has TRBV18 and TRBJ2-7; D call uncertain. Looked up from germline, CDR1 is KGHSH and CDR2 is LQKENI. Trimming took 2 bases from V and 0 from J, leaving 8 bases between them. The CDR3 is 14 amino acids.

The chain links TRBV19 to TRBJ1-2; D uncertain. This CDR3 has 11 amino acids. CDR1 is LNHDA and CDR2 is SQIVND in the germline V gene (reference sequence). V lost 8 bases and J 5 bases, leaving 9 bases between the germline ends. CDR3 sequence: CASSSLYGYTF. The CDR3 DNA is TGTGCCAGTTCCTCCCTATATGGCTACACCTTC.

The V call is TRBV6-6, the J call TRBJ1-5; D call uncertain. Trimming stripped 10 bases from V and 1 base from J, with 14 bases between. Looked up from germline, CDR1 is MNHNY and CDR2 is SVGAGI (reference sequence). The CDR3 runs to 14 residues. The CDR3 DNA reads as TGTGCCACCACTCCTGGAGGAAGCAATCAGCCCCAGCATTTT. Translated, it gives CATTPGGSNQPQHF.

The count of this clone is one. This chain connects TRBV29-1 to TRBJ2-7; a possible D gene is TRBD2 (5 bases). The CDR3 loop spans 10 amino acids. V was pared by 4 bases and J by 6 bases, with 7 bases between. CDR1 and CDR2 (germline): SQVTM, ANQGSEA. The CDR3, as DNA: TGCAGCGTTGGCGGGCTCGAGCAGTACTTC. This sequence encodes CSVGGLEQYF.

The chain carries TRBV15 and TRBJ2-7, with 13 bases lining up with TRBD2. Germline V gene sequence: CDR1 LNHNV, CDR2 YYDKDF (reference sequence). CDR3 size: 16 residues. V lost 1 base, J lost 4 bases, and 4 bases stayed unmatched. The CDR3 loop is CATSRARTSGGYEQYF. DNA of the CDR3: TGTGCCACCAGCAGAGCCCGGACTAGCGGGGGTTACGAGCAGTACTTC.

The chain links TRBV5-4 to TRBJ2-5; D assignment may be TRBD1 or TRBD2 (5 bases each). CDR1 is SGHNT and CDR2 is YYREEE in the germline V gene (reference sequence). The CDR3 is 14 residues long. Trimming took 6 bases from V and 1 from J, leaving 13 bases between them. DNA for the CDR3: TGTGCCAGCACCCGAAGGGACGGCCAAGAGACCCAGTACTTC. It yields the protein CASTRRDGQETQYF.

V usage is TRBV5-5 and J usage is TRBJ1-5; no reliable D call. Germline V lookup: CDR1 SGHKS, CDR2 YYEKEE (reference sequence). The CDR3 spans 14 residues. Trimming took off 3 bases at V and 6 bases at J, with 13 bases between the two ends. The CDR3 sequence: CASSYGDRRQPQHF. The CDR3 nucleotides read TGTGCCAGCAGCTACGGGGATAGACGTCAGCCCCAGCATTTT.

The chain combines TRBV3-1 (or the pseudogene TRBV3-2) with TRBJ2-2, with TRBD1 as a possible D gene (6 bases). Trimming removed 4 bases at V and 4 bases at J, with 13 bases between. Germline-derived CDR1 and CDR2 are LGHDT and YNNKEL (reference sequence). The CDR3 contains 15 residues. CDR3 sequence reads: CASSLGHLSTGELFF. The CDR3 DNA follows: TGTGCCAGCAGCCTGGGACACCTGAGCACCGGGGAGCTGTTTTTT.

The chain uses TRBV2 and TRBJ2-2; D perhaps matches TRBD1 (5 bases). Trimming pared 3 bases from V and 1 base from J, leaving 18 bases between. This CDR3 has 18 residues. Germline V gene lookup returns CDR1 SNHLY and CDR2 FYNNEI. The CDR3 sequence: CASSETSKGPLNTGELFF. Here the CDR3 DNA reads TGTGCCAGCAGTGAGACGTCCAAGGGGCCGCTGAACACCGGGGAGCTGTTTTTT.

The count of this clone is one. The chain uses TRBV3-1 (or the pseudogene TRBV3-2) and TRBJ2-7; D ambiguous. This CDR3 is 16 amino acids long. V shed 1 base and J shed 0 bases, with 13 bases lying between them. CDR1 LGHDT and CDR2 YNNKEL come from the germline V gene (reference sequence). CDR3 protein: CASSQVRTSRSYEQYF. The CDR3 DNA reads as TGTGCCAGCAGCCAAGTCAGGACCAGTCGCTCCTACGAGCAGTACTTC.

The chain couples TRBV30 to TRBJ1-3, with D possibly TRBD1 on 6 matching bases. This CDR3 is built from 14 residues. V lost 3 bases to trimming and J lost 5 bases, with 14 bases between them. The germline gives CDR1 GTSNPN, CDR2 SVGIG (reference sequence). The CDR3 DNA is TGTGCCTGGAGATGGGGCAGGGGAAGAAACACCATATATTTT. This gives the protein CAWRWGRGRNTIYF. The full variable domain, completed using reference TRBV30 and TRBJ1-3, is SQTIHQWPATLVQPVGSPLSLECTVEGTSNPNLYWYRQAAGRGLQLLFYSVGIGQISSEVPQNLSASRPQDRQFILSSKKLLLSDSGFYLCAWRWGRGRNTIYFGEGSWLTVV.

The count of this clone is one. At one end, the junction sequence differs from germline, possibly due to a read error. This chain's CDR3 is CASTSPVGVLFF. The CDR3 DNA reads as TGTGCCAGCACCTCACCCGTTGGGGTGCTGTTTTTT. This chain uses TRBV12-3 or TRBV12-4 with TRBJ2-2, with D uncertain. The length of the CDR3 is 12 residues.

The V and J genes are TRBV7-9 and TRBJ2-1, with TRBD1 identical over 8 bases. The ends lost 5 bases at V and 12 bases at J; junction bases unmatched: 6. In germline, CDR1 is SEHNR, CDR2 FQNEAQ (reference sequence). The CDR3 spans 12 residues. CDR3 loop: CASSLDRDTQFF. For the CDR3, the DNA is TGTGCCAGCAGCCTGGACAGGGATACGCAGTTCTTC.

The chain employs TRBV29-1 and TRBJ1-2; maybe TRBD1 (5 bases). Germline-derived CDR1 and CDR2 are SQVTM and ANQGSEA. V was pared by 0 bases and J by 8 bases, with 13 bases between. This CDR3 has 13 residues. The CDR3 loop reads CSVEDVGRGGYTF. The CDR3 DNA is TGCAGCGTTGAAGATGTGGGGCGGGGAGGCTACACCTTC.

The chain uses TRBV11-2 and TRBJ2-1; 8 positions match TRBD2. CDR3 size: 19 residues. Germline V gene sequence: CDR1 SGHAT, CDR2 FQNNGV. The junction had 16 bases not matched to a gene; V was cut back by 2 bases and J by 4 bases. The CDR3 here is CASSLSFSGAWGLYNEQFF. CDR3 in DNA: TGTGCCAGCAGCTTATCTTTTAGCGGGGCCTGGGGACTTTACAATGAGCAGTTCTTC.

This chain uses TRBV5-6 with TRBJ1-2, with D perhaps matching TRBD1 (5 bases). Germline CDR1 is SGHDT and CDR2 is YYEEEE. The V end was cut by 2 bases, the J end by 6 bases, with 8 bases between. CDR3 length: 12 amino acids. CDR3 in DNA: TGTGCCAGCAGCTTAATGGGGCATGGCTACACCTTC. Amino acids: CASSLMGHGYTF.

This clone was counted between two and nine times. The chain links TRBV5-6 to TRBJ1-6; D remains ambiguous. Deletions cut 2 bases from V and 7 bases from J, with 4 bases between. Germline V gene data show CDR1 as SGHDT and CDR2 as YYEEEE. The CDR3 consists of 12 residues. Here the CDR3 DNA reads TGTGCCAGCAGCTTATGGAATTCACCCCTCCACTTT. This encodes CASSLWNSPLHF.

This clone was seen a few times. The gene calls are TRBV9 and TRBJ1-2; D not certain. This CDR3 contains 14 residues. Trimming removed 0 bases from V and 4 bases from J, with 10 bases in between. CDR1 SGDLS and CDR2 YYNGEE come from the germline V gene. CDR3 amino acids: CASSVALTSYGYTF. CDR3 nucleotide sequence: TGTGCCAGCAGCGTAGCTCTGACGTCCTATGGCTACACCTTC. The full variable domain, its missing parts supplied by reference TRBV9 and TRBJ1-2, is DSGVTQTPKHLITATGQRVTLRCSPRSGDLSVYWYQQSLDQGLQFLIQYYNGEERAKGNILERFSAQQFPDLHSELNLSSLELGDSALYFCASSVALTSYGYTFGSGTRLTVV.

This chain connects TRBV19 to TRBJ1-2; D uncertain. Germline CDR1 reads LNHDA; CDR2 reads SQIVND (reference sequence). V was cut by 7 bases and J by 3 bases, with 24 bases left in between. This CDR3 is built from 17 residues. CDR3 bases: TGTGCCAGTACCCTTCGGGTTTCTTCACTTGGTGACTATGGCTACACCTTC. Translating gives CASTLRVSSLGDYGYTF.

This clone has more than one count but fewer than ten. The chain joins TRBV4-1 to TRBJ1-1; D uncertain. The germline V gene has CDR1 MGHRA and CDR2 YSYEKL. Between the trimmed V and J ends, which lost 6 bases and 1 base, there was a span of 18 bases. This CDR3 contains 16 residues. The DNA for the CDR3 is TGCGCCAGCAGTGGGGTGGGCTTCATAAAGAACACTGAAGCTTTCTTT. It is translated as CASSGVGFIKNTEAFF.

The chain is built from TRBV2 and TRBJ2-1; D gene unclear. The CDR3 sequence is 13 residues long. Looked up from germline, CDR1 is SNHLY and CDR2 is FYNNEI. V lost 7 bases, J lost 2 bases, and 9 bases lay in between. CDR3 nucleotide sequence: TGTGCCAGCATCAGAGAGCCCTACAATGAGCAGTTCTTC. Translating gives CASIREPYNEQFF.

This clone was detected only a few times. The genes are TRBV19 and TRBJ2-2; 9 bases are a match to TRBD1. The CDR3 loop spans 16 amino acids. With 6 bases clipped from V and 6 bases from J, the junction kept 11 bases outside the gene matches. Looked up from germline, CDR1 is LNHDA and CDR2 is SQIVND (reference sequence). The chain's CDR3 is CASRPRTGAVAGELFF. The CDR3 coding sequence is TGTGCCAGTAGACCCCGGACAGGGGCGGTTGCCGGGGAGCTGTTTTTT.

This sequence joins TRBV2 and TRBJ1-2; TRBD1 matches at 8 bases. V was pared by 5 bases and J by 2 bases, with 4 bases of the junction left unmatched. The CDR3 extends over 14 amino acids. Germline values: CDR1 SNHLY, CDR2 FYNNEI. The CDR3 region is CASSKTGDNYGYTF. In nucleotides, the CDR3 is TGTGCCAGCAGTAAGACAGGGGACAACTATGGCTACACCTTC.